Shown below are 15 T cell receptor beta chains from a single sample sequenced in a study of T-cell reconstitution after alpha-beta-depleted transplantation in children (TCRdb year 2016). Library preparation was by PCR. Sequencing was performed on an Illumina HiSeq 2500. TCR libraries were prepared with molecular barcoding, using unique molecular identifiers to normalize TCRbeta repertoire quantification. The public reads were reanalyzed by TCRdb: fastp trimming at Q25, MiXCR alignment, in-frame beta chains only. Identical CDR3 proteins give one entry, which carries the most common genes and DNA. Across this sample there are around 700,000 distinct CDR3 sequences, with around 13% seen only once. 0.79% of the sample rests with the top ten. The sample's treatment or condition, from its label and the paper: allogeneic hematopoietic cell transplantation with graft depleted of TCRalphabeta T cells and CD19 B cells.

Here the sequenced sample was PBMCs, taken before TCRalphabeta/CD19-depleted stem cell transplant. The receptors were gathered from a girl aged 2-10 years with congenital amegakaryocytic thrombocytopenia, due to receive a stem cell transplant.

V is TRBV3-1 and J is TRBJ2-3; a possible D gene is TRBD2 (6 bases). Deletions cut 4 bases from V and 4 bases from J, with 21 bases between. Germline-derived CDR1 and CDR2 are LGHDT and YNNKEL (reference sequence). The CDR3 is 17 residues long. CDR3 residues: CASSRRGAGTFPDTQYF. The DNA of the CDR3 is TGTGCCAGCAGCCGAAGAGGGGCGGGAACGTTCCCAGATACGCAGTATTTT.

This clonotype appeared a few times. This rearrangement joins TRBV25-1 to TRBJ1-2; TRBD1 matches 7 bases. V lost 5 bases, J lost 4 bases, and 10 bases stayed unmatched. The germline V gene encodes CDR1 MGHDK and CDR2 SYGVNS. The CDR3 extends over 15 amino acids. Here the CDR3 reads CASSPLDRDGYGYTF. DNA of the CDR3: TGTGCCAGCAGTCCCCTAGACAGGGACGGCTATGGCTACACCTTC.

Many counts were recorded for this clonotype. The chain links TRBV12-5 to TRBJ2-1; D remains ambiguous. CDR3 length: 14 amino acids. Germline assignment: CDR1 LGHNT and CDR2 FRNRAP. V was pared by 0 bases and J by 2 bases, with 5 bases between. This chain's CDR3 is CASGLVGAYNEQFF. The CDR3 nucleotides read TGTGCTAGTGGTTTGGTGGGCGCCTACAATGAGCAGTTCTTC.

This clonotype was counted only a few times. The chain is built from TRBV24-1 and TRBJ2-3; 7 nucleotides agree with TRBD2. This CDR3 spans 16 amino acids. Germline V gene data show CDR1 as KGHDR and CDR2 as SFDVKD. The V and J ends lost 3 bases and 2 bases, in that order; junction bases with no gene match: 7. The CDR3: CATSDEGGRATDTQYF. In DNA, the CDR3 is TGTGCCACCAGTGATGAAGGCGGGAGAGCCACAGATACGCAGTATTTT.

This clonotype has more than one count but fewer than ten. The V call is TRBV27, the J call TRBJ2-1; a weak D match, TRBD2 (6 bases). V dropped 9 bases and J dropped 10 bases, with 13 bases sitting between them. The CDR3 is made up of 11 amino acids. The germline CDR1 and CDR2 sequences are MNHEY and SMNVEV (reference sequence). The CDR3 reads CASGISGEQFF. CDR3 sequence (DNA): TGTGCCAGTGGGATCAGCGGGGAGCAGTTCTTC.

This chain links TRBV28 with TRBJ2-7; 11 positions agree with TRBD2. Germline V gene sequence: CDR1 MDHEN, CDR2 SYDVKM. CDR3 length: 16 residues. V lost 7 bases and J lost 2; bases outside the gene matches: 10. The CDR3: CASMGTSGRGAYEQYF. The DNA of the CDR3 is TGTGCCAGCATGGGGACTAGCGGAAGGGGGGCCTACGAGCAGTACTTC.

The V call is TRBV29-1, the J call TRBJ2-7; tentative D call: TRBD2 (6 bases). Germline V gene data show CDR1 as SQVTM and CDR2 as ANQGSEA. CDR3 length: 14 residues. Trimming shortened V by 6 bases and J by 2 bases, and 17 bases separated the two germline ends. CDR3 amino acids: CSVFVRGDPYEQYF. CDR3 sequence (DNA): TGCAGCGTGTTCGTCCGCGGGGACCCCTACGAGCAGTACTTC.

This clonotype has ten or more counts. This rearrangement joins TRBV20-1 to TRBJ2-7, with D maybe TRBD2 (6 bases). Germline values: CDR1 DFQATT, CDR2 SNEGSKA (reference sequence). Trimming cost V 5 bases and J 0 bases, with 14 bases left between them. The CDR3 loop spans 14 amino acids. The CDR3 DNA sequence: TGCAGTGCTGGGGGGAACGTGAGCTCCTACGAGCAGTACTTC. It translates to CSAGGNVSSYEQYF.

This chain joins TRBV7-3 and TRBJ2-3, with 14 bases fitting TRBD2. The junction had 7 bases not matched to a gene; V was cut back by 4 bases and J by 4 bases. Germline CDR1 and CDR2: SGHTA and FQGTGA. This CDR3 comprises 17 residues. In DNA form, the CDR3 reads TGTGCCAGCAGCTCCCCGACTAGCGGGAGGGCCCCAGATACGCAGTATTTT. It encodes CASSSPTSGRAPDTQYF.

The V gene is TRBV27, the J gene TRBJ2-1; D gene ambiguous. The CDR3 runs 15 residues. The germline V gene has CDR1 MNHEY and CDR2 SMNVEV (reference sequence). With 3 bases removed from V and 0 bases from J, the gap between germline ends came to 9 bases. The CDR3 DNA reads TGTGCCAGCAGTTTTACACCTAACTCCTACAATGAGCAGTTCTTC. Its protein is CASSFTPNSYNEQFF.

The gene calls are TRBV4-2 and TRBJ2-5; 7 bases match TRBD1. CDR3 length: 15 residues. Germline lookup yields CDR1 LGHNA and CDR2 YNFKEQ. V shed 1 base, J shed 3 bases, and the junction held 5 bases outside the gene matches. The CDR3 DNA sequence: TGTGCCAGCAGCCAAGCCGGGACAGCAAAAGAGACCCAGTACTTC. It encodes CASSQAGTAKETQYF.

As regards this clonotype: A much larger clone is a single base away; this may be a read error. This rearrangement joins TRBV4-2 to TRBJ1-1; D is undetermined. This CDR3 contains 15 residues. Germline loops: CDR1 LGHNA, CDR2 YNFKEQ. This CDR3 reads CTSSPNLGADTEAFF. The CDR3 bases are TGTACCAGCAGCCCTAACTTGGGCGCGGACACTGAAGCTTTCTTT.

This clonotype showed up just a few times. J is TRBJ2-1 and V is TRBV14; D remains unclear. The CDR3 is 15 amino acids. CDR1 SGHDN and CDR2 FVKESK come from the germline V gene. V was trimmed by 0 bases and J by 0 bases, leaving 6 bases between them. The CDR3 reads CASSQDHISYNEQFF. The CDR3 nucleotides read TGTGCCAGCAGCCAAGACCACATCTCCTACAATGAGCAGTTCTTC.

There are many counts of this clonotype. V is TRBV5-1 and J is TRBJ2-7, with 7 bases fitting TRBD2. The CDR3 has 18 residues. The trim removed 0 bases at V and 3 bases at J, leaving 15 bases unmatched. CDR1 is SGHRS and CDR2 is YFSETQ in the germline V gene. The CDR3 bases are TGCGCCAGCAGCTTGGGAGGTGTCGGGCGCGGGAGATTCTACGAGCAGTACTTC. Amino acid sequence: CASSLGGVGRGRFYEQYF.

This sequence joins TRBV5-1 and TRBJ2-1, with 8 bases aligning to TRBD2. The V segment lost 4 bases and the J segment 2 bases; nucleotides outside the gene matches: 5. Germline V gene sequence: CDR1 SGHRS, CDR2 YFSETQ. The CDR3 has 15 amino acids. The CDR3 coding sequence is TGCGCCAGCAGCGAAGCGACTAGCGCCTACAATGAGCAGTTCTTC. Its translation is CASSEATSAYNEQFF.